A single sample gave rise to the 7 T cell receptor beta chains below, sequenced in a study of PD-L1 blockade in urothelial cancer (dated by TCRdb to about 2017). This sample's time point label indicates: pretreatment peripheral blood. Receptor amplification or capture employed the immunoSEQ multiplex PCR assay. TCRdb obtained this table from immuneACCESS and retained in-frame rearrangements with V and J assigned. These tables miss some clones; where compared with another copy, unresolved V genes account for less than half of the shortfall, and the remainder is unexplained. A total of roughly 55,000 clones appear in this sample, just over 85% of them only once. 20% to 25% of the sample is held by the ten biggest clonotypes. Sequencing was performed on PBMCs, taken around atezolizumab (anti-PD-L1) treatment. The receptor set was obtained from a man aged 55 to 70 with urothelial cancer.

The V gene is TRBV19, the J gene TRBJ1-5, with TRBD1 as a possible D gene (6 bases). The CDR3 contains 18 residues. The V gene's germline CDR1 is LNHDA and CDR2 SQIVND (reference sequence). V was pared by 5 bases and J by 6 bases, with 26 bases between. CDR3 amino acids: CASSPGGTGFGLSQPQHF. The CDR3 nucleotides read TGTGCCAGTAGTCCTGGGGGAACAGGGTTTGGATTGAGTCAGCCCCAGCATTTT.

This chain links TRBV5-4 with TRBJ2-3; 13 nucleotides match TRBD2. Germline trimming cut 3 bases from V and 2 bases from J; bases unmatched to any gene: 6. The CDR3 covers 17 residues. Germline CDR1 reads SGHNT; CDR2 reads YYREEE (reference sequence). CDR3 in DNA: TGTGCCAGCAGCTACGGACTAGCGGGGGCCCTCACAGATACGCAGTATTTT. The encoded protein is CASSYGLAGALTDTQYF.

The chain is built from TRBV7-2 and TRBJ2-7; TRBD1 is a possible D gene (5 bases). Germline values: CDR1 SGHTA, CDR2 FQGNSA. The CDR3 contains 14 residues. Trimming removed 5 bases at V and 6 bases at J, with 17 bases between. The CDR3 here is CASSAERRTSEQYF. CDR3 DNA: TGTGCCAGCAGCGCTGAGCGCAGGACAAGCGAGCAGTACTTC.

This clone was seen just once. V is TRBV7-9 and J is TRBJ2-3; a weak D match, TRBD2 (6 bases). Germline loops: CDR1 SEHNR, CDR2 FQNEAQ (reference sequence). CDR3 length: 13 residues. The V end was cut by 5 bases, the J end by 4 bases, with 10 bases between. CDR3: CASSPRGPDTQYF. The CDR3 bases are TGTGCCAGCAGCCCGCGGGGTCCAGATACGCAGTATTTT.

The CDR3 protein is CASSDAGGGNQPQHF. The CDR3 DNA follows: TGTGCCAGTAGCGATGCGGGGGGCGGCAATCAGCCCCAGCATTTT. This sequence joins TRBV19 and TRBJ1-5; TRBD1 is a possible D gene (6 bases). Per the germline V gene, CDR1 is LNHDA and CDR2 is SQIVND (reference sequence). The CDR3 length is 15 residues. The V end lost 6 bases, the J end lost 2 bases, and 14 bases lay between the germline ends.

This clone showed up just a few times. The chain uses TRBV5-4 and TRBJ1-2; no clear D gene. Germline CDR1 is SGHNT and CDR2 is YYREEE (reference sequence). This CDR3 is 13 amino acids long. V dropped 1 base and J dropped 3 bases, with 7 bases sitting between them. CDR3: CASSLIRDYGYTF. In DNA form, the CDR3 reads TGTGCCAGCAGCTTGATCCGAGACTATGGCTACACCTTC.

V gene TRBV4-2 combines with J gene TRBJ2-1; TRBD2 is a possible D gene (6 bases). CDR1 and CDR2 (germline): LGHNA, YNFKEQ. Trimming took off 0 bases at V and 2 bases at J, with 20 bases between the two ends. The CDR3 is 19 amino acids. CDR3 DNA sequence: TGTGCCAGCAGCCAAGAGGTCTTACGGGGGTCCCTTACCTACAATGAGCAGTTCTTC. It yields the protein CASSQEVLRGSLTYNEQFF.